A single sample is the source of the 3 T cell receptor beta chains below, sequenced in a study of vaccination and CD4 T cells after COVID-19 (dated by TCRdb to the early 2020s). The antigens of these receptors remain unknown. To prepare the library, PCR was applied. The instrument was an Illumina iSeq 100. TCR sequencing of DNA from cultured CD4+ T cells used the Oncomine TCR Beta short-read assay at the Johns Hopkins FTIC core. The public reads were reanalyzed by TCRdb: fastp trimming at Q25, MiXCR alignment, in-frame beta chains only. All rows with the same CDR3 protein become a single entry with the most common DNA and genes. This sample is represented by more than 9,500 distinct CDR3 sequences; 53% of them were singletons. 30% of the sample comes from the top ten. This specimen's treatment or condition label, interpreted: roughly 11-day PBMC culture with coronavirus spike peptide pools or control peptides (ViraFEST assay).

The sequencing input was CD4+ T cells from blood, cultured in vitro. These receptors were taken from a human donor who had recovered from COVID-19.

The chain has TRBV28 and TRBJ1-5; the D gene is possibly TRBD1 (5 bases). The V gene lost 6 bases and the J gene lost 0 bases, with 12 bases spanning the gap. CDR3 length equals 15 residues. CDR1 and CDR2 (germline): MDHEN, SYDVKM. This CDR3 reads CASSSPRVSNQPQHF. The CDR3 DNA follows: TGTGCCAGCAGCTCTCCCAGGGTTAGCAATCAGCCCCAGCATTTT.

The sample holds one count of this clonotype. CDR3 protein: CASSQRPGQGALAFF. The DNA for the CDR3 is TGTGCCAGCAGTCAAAGACCGGGACAGGGGGCGTTAGCTTTCTTT. The rearrangement joins TRBV6-1 to TRBJ1-1, with 12 nucleotides matching TRBD1. J lost 10 bases, V lost 5 bases, and 11 bases had no gene match. The CDR3 length is 15 residues. Germline-derived CDR1 and CDR2 are MNHNS and SASEGT.

CDR3 nucleotides: TGCAGTGCTAGAGATCAGCCGGACAGGGACGGAGGCTACACCTTC. Translated: CSARDQPDRDGGYTF. The chain links TRBV20-1 to TRBJ1-2; 8 bases map to TRBD1. CDR3 size: 15 residues. V dropped 0 bases and J dropped 8; count of bases not matched to a gene: 11. The germline gives CDR1 DFQATT, CDR2 SNEGSKA (reference sequence).